These 30 T cell receptor beta chains came from one sample sequenced in a study of shared clonotypes between healthy human individuals. TCRdb's copy holds only in-frame clones and misses some; the assay was immunoSEQ multiplex PCR. Of approximately 2.5 million clones listed, 80% to 95% are singletons. Sequencing was performed on naive CD4+ T cells from PBMCs. Subset in this sample: CD45RA+ positively selected. These receptors came from a man younger than 30 in good health. Some clones in this sample may be carry-over from other donors' samples.

The chain carries TRBV19 and TRBJ2-1; TRBD2 aligns across 7 bases. Trimming at V came to 4 bases and at J to 5 bases, leaving 14 bases not matched to a gene. This CDR3 region has 17 residues. Germline assignment: CDR1 LNHDA and CDR2 SQIVND (reference sequence). CDR3 amino acids: CASSRGKSGMTHNEQFF. CDR3 DNA: TGTGCCAGTAGTAGAGGAAAAAGCGGGATGACGCACAATGAGCAGTTCTTC.

This rearrangement joins TRBV28 to TRBJ2-7, with D uncertain. The CDR3 is 15 amino acids. Per the germline V gene, CDR1 is MDHEN and CDR2 is SYDVKM. V was trimmed by 2 bases and J by 2 bases, leaving 13 bases between them. CDR3 DNA sequence: TGTGCCAGCAGTTTACCCCGGGCACGGGCCTACGAGCAGTACTTC. This encodes CASSLPRARAYEQYF.

The V gene is TRBV6-5, the J gene TRBJ1-1, with 8 bases matching TRBD1. CDR3 length: 11 residues. Germline CDR1 MNHEY, CDR2 SVGAGI. The J segment lost 10 bases and the V segment lost 6 bases, leaving 4 bases of the junction unmatched. This chain's CDR3 is CASSNRGRAFF. The CDR3 DNA reads as TGTGCCAGCAGCAACAGGGGGAGAGCTTTCTTT.

The chain recombines TRBV5-1 with TRBJ2-7; TRBD2 agrees at 7 bases. The CDR3 runs to 15 residues. Germline values: CDR1 SGHRS, CDR2 YFSETQ. The junction had 9 bases not matched to a gene; V was cut back by 0 bases and J by 6 bases. This chain's CDR3 is CASSLGLAVFSEQYF. The CDR3 DNA follows: TGCGCCAGCAGCTTGGGGCTAGCGGTTTTTAGCGAGCAGTACTTC. Using reference TRBV5-1 and TRBJ2-7 for the parts outside the CDR3, the full variable domain is KAGVTQTPRYLIKTRGQQVTLSCSPISGHRSVSWYQQTPGQGLQFLFEYFSETQRNKGNFPGRFSGRQFSNSRSEMNVSTLELGDSALYLCASSLGLAVFSEQYFGPGTRLTVT.

The chain joins TRBV27 to TRBJ2-7, with TRBD2 matching 12 bases. The germline V gene encodes CDR1 MNHEY and CDR2 SMNVEV (reference sequence). This CDR3 comprises 18 residues. Losses at the gene ends were 0 bases for V and 1 base for J; bases not matched to a gene: 7. The CDR3 is CASSLSYPGLAGSYEQYF. CDR3 DNA sequence: TGTGCCAGCAGTTTATCCTACCCTGGACTAGCGGGGTCCTACGAGCAGTACTTC.

The count of this clone is one. V and J are TRBV27 and TRBJ2-7, with 7 bases that match TRBD2. CDR3 length equals 12 residues. Trimming cost V 8 bases and J 2 bases; bases outside gene matches: 3. The germline V gene encodes CDR1 MNHEY and CDR2 SMNVEV (reference sequence). CDR3 DNA sequence: TGTGCCAGCCCGCGGGGGACCTACGAGCAGTACTTC. The encoded protein is CASPRGTYEQYF.

Comments on this clone: This same CDR3 is encoded by further DNA sequences in the sample. The genes are TRBV5-1 and TRBJ2-5; D is possibly TRBD2 (6 bases). The CDR3 contains 14 residues. Germline-derived CDR1 and CDR2 are SGHRS and YFSETQ. Trimming left V 4 bases short and J 1 base short, with 11 bases between. The CDR3 protein is CASSHGTAQETQYF. The CDR3 DNA reads as TGCGCCAGCAGCCACGGGACTGCCCAAGAGACCCAGTACTTC.

The genes are TRBV30 and TRBJ2-1, with 9 bases lining up with TRBD2. CDR3 length: 12 residues. The germline V gene encodes CDR1 GTSNPN and CDR2 SVGIG (reference sequence). The J segment lost 12 bases and the V segment lost 2 bases, leaving 5 bases of the junction unmatched. The CDR3 region is CAWSRTSVRQFF. DNA of the CDR3: TGTGCCTGGAGTCGGACTAGCGTCCGGCAGTTCTTC.

The rearrangement links TRBV4-3 to TRBJ2-5, with TRBD2 matching 7 bases. Germline CDR1 LGHNA, CDR2 YSLEER. This CDR3 region has 15 residues. The J segment lost 2 bases and the V segment lost 2 bases, leaving 5 bases of the junction unmatched. This CDR3 is CASSQSGTGQETQYF. In nucleotides, the CDR3 is TGCGCCAGCAGCCAAAGCGGGACGGGACAAGAGACCCAGTACTTC.

The sample holds a few counts of this clone. Other DNA variants within this sample encode the same CDR3. The rearrangement links TRBV28 to TRBJ2-5; D is unresolved. Germline V CDR1 and CDR2: MDHEN, SYDVKM. The CDR3 loop spans 11 amino acids. V was cut by 2 bases and J by 4 bases, with 2 bases left in between. The CDR3 region is CASSLGETQYF. The CDR3 bases are TGTGCCAGCAGTTTAGGAGAGACCCAGTACTTC.

V is TRBV4-2 and J is TRBJ1-2; 9 bases match TRBD1. Looked up from germline, CDR1 is LGHNA and CDR2 is YNFKEQ. With 1 base clipped from V and 8 bases from J, the junction kept 14 bases outside the gene matches. The CDR3 totals 17 residues. This CDR3 is CASSQVSLAQGAGGYTF. CDR3 DNA: TGTGCCAGCAGCCAAGTTTCTCTCGCACAGGGGGCAGGAGGCTACACCTTC.

The CDR3 protein is CASSTGTATNEQFF. In nucleotides, the CDR3 is TGCGCCAGCAGCACCGGGACAGCGACCAATGAGCAGTTCTTC. The chain has TRBV5-1 and TRBJ2-1; TRBD1 aligns across 7 bases. Germline values: CDR1 SGHRS, CDR2 YFSETQ. V was clipped by 4 bases and J by 6 bases; unmatched bases: 7. The CDR3 length is 14 residues.

V gene TRBV4-3 combines with J gene TRBJ1-3; 8 bases agree with TRBD1. Germline V gene lookup returns CDR1 LGHNA and CDR2 YSLEER. The CDR3 length is 18 residues. The V gene end was trimmed by 0 bases and the J gene end by 7 bases; junction bases not matched to a gene: 14. CDR3 amino acids: CASSQDPPPGQGWNTIYF. The CDR3 DNA reads TGCGCCAGCAGCCAAGATCCCCCCCCCGGACAGGGATGGAACACCATATATTTT.

V is TRBV10-3 and J is TRBJ2-1; D gene uncertain. Trimming took off 0 bases at V and 2 bases at J, with 8 bases between the two ends. This CDR3 is built from 15 residues. In germline, CDR1 is ENHRY, CDR2 SYGVKD. The CDR3 sequence is CAISESGYTYNEQFF. The CDR3 nucleotides read TGTGCCATCAGTGAGTCGGGCTATACCTACAATGAGCAGTTCTTC.

V and J are TRBV19 and TRBJ2-5; 15 bases fit TRBD2. Per the germline V gene, CDR1 is LNHDA and CDR2 is SQIVND (reference sequence). The V segment lost 5 bases and the J segment 5 bases; nucleotides outside the gene matches: 15. This CDR3 contains 19 residues. CDR3 nucleotides: TGTGCCAGTAGTGTTAAACCGGGACTAGCGGGAGGTCTAGGTGAGACCCAGTACTTC. It yields the protein CASSVKPGLAGGLGETQYF.

This clone is a singleton in its sample. The DNA for the CDR3 is TGCGCCAGCAGCTTAACAGGGTCTCGGGCGGAGGGCTACACCTTC. Protein product: CASSLTGSRAEGYTF. The chain combines TRBV5-1 with TRBJ1-2, with D possibly being TRBD1 (6 bases). V was clipped by 2 bases and J by 8 bases, with 19 bases between them. CDR1 and CDR2 from the germline V gene are SGHRS and YFSETQ. CDR3 length equals 15 residues.

This rearrangement joins TRBV28 to TRBJ1-2; perhaps TRBD1 as D (5 bases). Trimming took 4 bases from V and 7 from J, leaving 13 bases between them. This CDR3 spans 13 amino acids. Germline V lookup: CDR1 MDHEN, CDR2 SYDVKM. CDR3 DNA sequence: TGTGCCAGCAGTTCACCGGGGGTACCTGGCTACACCTTC. It encodes CASSSPGVPGYTF.

The rearrangement uses TRBV30 and TRBJ2-5, with unresolved D. The assigned J gene may be wrong: the sequence end matches TRBJ2-7 better. CDR3 size: 12 residues. Germline CDR1 and CDR2: GTSNPN and SVGIG (reference sequence). CDR3 protein: CAWSVRSYEQYF. DNA for the CDR3: TGTGCCTGGAGTGTACGTAGCTACGAGCAGTACTTC.

This clone has just one count. The rearrangement joins TRBV2 to TRBJ2-4; D remains unclear. The CDR3 has 18 amino acids. V dropped 3 bases and J dropped 1 base, with 19 bases sitting between them. Germline CDR1 and CDR2: SNHLY and FYNNEI. Written as DNA, the CDR3 is TGTGCCAGCAGTGACCTAGGCGCCCGACTGGCTGCCAAAAACATTCAGTACTTC. Translation gives CASSDLGARLAAKNIQYF.

The chain joins TRBV6-1 to TRBJ2-5; a possible D gene is TRBD1 (5 bases). This CDR3 contains 13 residues. The V end lost 4 bases, the J end lost 1 base, and 7 bases lay between the germline ends. CDR1 MNHNS and CDR2 SASEGT come from the germline V gene. CDR3 sequence reads: CASSAGFQETQYF. The CDR3 bases are TGTGCCAGCAGTGCAGGGTTCCAAGAGACCCAGTACTTC.

J is TRBJ1-2 and V is TRBV5-1; D unclear. The germline gives CDR1 SGHRS, CDR2 YFSETQ. This CDR3 has 14 residues. Deletions cut 4 bases from V and 7 bases from J, with 17 bases between. The CDR3 sequence is CASSTTVGSSGYTF. For the CDR3, the DNA is TGCGCCAGCAGCACCACAGTGGGGTCTAGTGGCTACACCTTC.

The chain employs TRBV9 and TRBJ2-1; D gene ambiguous. Per germline, CDR1 SGDLS and CDR2 YYNGEE. Trimming cost V 5 bases and J 3 bases, with 15 bases left between them. The CDR3 covers 15 residues. CDR3 sequence (DNA): TGTGCCAGCAGTGCCGACTTATCCTACTACAATGAGCAGTTCTTC. Translated, it gives CASSADLSYYNEQFF.

The rearrangement uses TRBV5-1 and TRBJ2-2; 8 nucleotides agree with TRBD2. The CDR3 has 15 residues. Germline V gene lookup returns CDR1 SGHRS and CDR2 YFSETQ. J gave up 1 base and V 4 bases, and 3 bases lay outside the gene matches. The CDR3 loop is CASSNSGKNTGELFF. Written as DNA, the CDR3 is TGCGCCAGCAGCAATAGCGGGAAGAACACCGGGGAGCTGTTTTTT.

The V call is TRBV18, the J call TRBJ1-2; TRBD1 might be the D (6 bases). Germline values: CDR1 KGHSH, CDR2 LQKENI. The CDR3 contains 18 residues. Deletions cut 6 bases from V and 2 bases from J, with 25 bases between. In nucleotides, the CDR3 is TGTGCCAGCTCCCCATCGGGCCAAAACAGGGAAAACAACTATGGCTACACCTTC. Its protein product is CASSPSGQNRENNYGYTF.

This clone appeared a single time. This chain connects TRBV6-6 to TRBJ1-1; 10 nucleotides agree with TRBD1. The trim removed 5 bases at V and 3 bases at J, leaving 6 bases unmatched. The CDR3 sequence is 15 residues long. Germline V gene sequence: CDR1 MNHNY, CDR2 SVGAGI (reference sequence). Written as DNA, the CDR3 is TGTGCCAGCAGTCCCGGGGGGACAGGGGACACTGAAGCTTTCTTT. Protein sequence: CASSPGGTGDTEAFF.

The chain's CDR3 is CASSLAQRGTASGYTF. CDR3 bases: TGTGCCAGCAGCTTAGCCCAGAGAGGGACGGCCTCTGGCTACACCTTC. V gene TRBV7-8 combines with J gene TRBJ1-2, with TRBD1 as a possible D gene (5 bases). V gave up 0 bases and J gave up 7 bases, with 18 bases separating them. This CDR3 has 16 amino acids. The germline gives CDR1 SGHVS, CDR2 FQNEAQ.

CDR3 residues: CASSYRQGVRETQYF. The DNA of the CDR3 is TGTGCCAGCAGCTACCGACAGGGTGTTAGGGAGACCCAGTACTTC. The chain employs TRBV28 and TRBJ2-5; 7 bases are shared with TRBD1. The CDR3 is 15 amino acids. CDR1 is MDHEN and CDR2 is SYDVKM in the germline V gene. V trimming: 6 bases; J trimming: 5 bases; junction bases outside the gene matches: 12.

The V and J genes are TRBV19 and TRBJ1-2, with D perhaps matching TRBD1 (5 bases). In germline, CDR1 is LNHDA, CDR2 SQIVND (reference sequence). V lost 5 bases, J lost 4 bases, and 11 bases lay in between. The CDR3 extends over 13 amino acids. CDR3 coding DNA: TGTGCCAGTAGTGCTTGGGGACCCTATGGCTACACCTTC. As protein: CASSAWGPYGYTF.

Turning to this clone: Other DNA sequences in this sample translate to the same CDR3. The chain links TRBV5-1 to TRBJ1-2; D ambiguous. The length of the CDR3 is 14 residues. The germline V gene has CDR1 SGHRS and CDR2 YFSETQ. The V gene lost 0 bases and the J gene lost 4 bases, with 10 bases spanning the gap. Here the CDR3 reads CASSLDPDSYGYTF. The CDR3 DNA follows: TGCGCCAGCAGCTTGGACCCGGACTCCTATGGCTACACCTTC.

CDR3 residues: CSVESQTGSPLHF. The CDR3 coding sequence is TGCAGCGTTGAAAGTCAGACAGGTTCACCCCTCCACTTT. V and J are TRBV29-1 and TRBJ1-6; D possibly corresponds to TRBD1 (6 bases). The germline V and J ends were trimmed by 2 bases and 9 bases, with 11 bases remaining between them. This CDR3 region has 13 residues. CDR1 is SQVTM, CDR2 ANQGSEA, per germline.